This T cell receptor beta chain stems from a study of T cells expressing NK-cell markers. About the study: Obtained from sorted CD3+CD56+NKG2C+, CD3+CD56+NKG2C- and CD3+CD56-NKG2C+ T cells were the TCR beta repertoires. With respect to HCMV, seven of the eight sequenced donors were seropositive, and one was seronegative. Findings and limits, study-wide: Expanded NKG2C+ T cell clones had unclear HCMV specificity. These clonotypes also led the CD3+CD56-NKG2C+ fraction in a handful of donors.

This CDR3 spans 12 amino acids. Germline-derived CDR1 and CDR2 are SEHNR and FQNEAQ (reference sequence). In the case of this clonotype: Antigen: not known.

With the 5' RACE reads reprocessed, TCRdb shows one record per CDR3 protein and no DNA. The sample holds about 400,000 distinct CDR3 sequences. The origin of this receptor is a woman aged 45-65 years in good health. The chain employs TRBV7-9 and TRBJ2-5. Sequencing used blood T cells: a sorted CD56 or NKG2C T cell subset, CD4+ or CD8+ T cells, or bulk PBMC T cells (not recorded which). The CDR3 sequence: CASSLATETQYF.